One and the same sample provided the 29 T cell receptor beta chains below, sequenced in a study of T cells after yellow fever vaccination. Using its own MiXCR run on the 5' RACE reads, TCRdb lists one record per CDR3 protein. The sample lists fewer than 350,000 distinct CDR3 sequences; roughly 3.5% were seen once. The sequencing here drew on PBMCs, taken on the day of the yellow fever booster vaccination. The receptors stem from a man aged 18 to 29 who received the YFV17D yellow fever vaccine.

This clonotype was seen many times. The J gene is TRBJ2-2, the V gene TRBV4-2; D is unresolved. CDR3 size: 14 residues. Germline CDR1 and CDR2: LGHNA and YNFKEQ. V lost 2 bases, J lost 1 base, and 5 bases lay in between. The CDR3, as DNA: TGTGCCAGCAGCCAAAGGGTGAACACCGGGGAGCTGTTTTTT. This encodes CASSQRVNTGELFF.

The sample holds a few counts of this clonotype. The chain links TRBV4-3 to TRBJ1-2, with D possibly being TRBD1 (5 bases). Germline lookup yields CDR1 LGHNA and CDR2 YSLEER. Trimming shortened V by 0 bases and J by 1 base, and 18 bases separated the two germline ends. This CDR3 is built from 18 residues. This CDR3 is CASSQDLTGGPFNYGYTF. For the CDR3, the DNA is TGCGCCAGCAGCCAAGATTTGACCGGGGGACCTTTTAACTATGGCTACACCTTC.

This clonotype was seen many times. The chain is built from TRBV29-1 and TRBJ2-1; 9 bases are a match to TRBD1. CDR1 is SQVTM, CDR2 ANQGSEA, per germline. V dropped 7 bases and J dropped 6; count of bases not matched to a gene: 10. The CDR3 covers 14 residues. CDR3 nucleotides: TGCAGCGGGATGGGGGACAGGGCATCCAATGAGCAGTTCTTC. Translating it yields CSGMGDRASNEQFF.

This rearrangement joins TRBV7-6 to TRBJ2-7, with 10 nucleotides matching TRBD1. This CDR3 is 17 amino acids long. Per the germline V gene, CDR1 is SGHVS and CDR2 is FNYEAQ. V was pared by 5 bases and J by 3 bases, with 13 bases of the junction left unmatched. The CDR3 sequence is CASSPPGQGWIVYEQYF. CDR3 in DNA: TGTGCCAGCAGCCCTCCGGGACAGGGGTGGATCGTCTACGAGCAGTACTTC.

The chain links TRBV6-5 to TRBJ1-6, with 7 bases matching TRBD1. The J segment lost 7 bases and the V segment lost 4 bases, leaving 10 bases of the junction unmatched. The CDR3 is 16 amino acids. Per the germline V gene, CDR1 is MNHEY and CDR2 is SVGAGI. The CDR3 sequence is CASSFRPGTANSPLHF. The CDR3 DNA follows: TGTGCCAGCAGTTTTAGACCCGGGACAGCAAATTCACCCCTCCACTTT.

The chain uses TRBV6-5 and TRBJ1-1; the D gene is possibly TRBD1 (5 bases). Trimming took 7 bases from V and 1 from J, leaving 10 bases between them. The CDR3 totals 13 residues. CDR1 and CDR2 from the germline V gene are MNHEY and SVGAGI. CDR3: CASTVTGNTEAFF. The CDR3 DNA reads TGTGCCAGCACCGTAACAGGGAACACTGAAGCTTTCTTT.

This clonotype was recorded at least ten times. This rearrangement joins TRBV21-1 to TRBJ1-5; the D call in the table, TRBD1, was not verified against the DNA. TRBV21-1 is labeled a pseudogene. CDR3 length equals 19 residues. The CDR3 loop reads CASSEPPGQGASSNQPQHF. In DNA form, the CDR3 reads TGTGCCAGCAGCGAACCGCCAGGACAGGGGGCGAGTAGCAATCAGCCCCAGCATTTT.

V and J are TRBV9 and TRBJ2-2; 10 nucleotides align to TRBD1. Trimming cost V 3 bases and J 7 bases; bases outside gene matches: 9. CDR3 length equals 16 residues. Germline CDR1 is SGDLS and CDR2 is YYNGEE. The CDR3 DNA reads as TGTGCCAGCAGCGACCTTGACAGGGGGCGGGGCGGGGAGCTGTTTTTT. This sequence encodes CASSDLDRGRGGELFF. The full variable domain, rest sourced from reference TRBV9 and TRBJ2-2, is DSGVTQTPKHLITATGQRVTLRCSPRSGDLSVYWYQQSLDQGLQFLIQYYNGEERAKGNILERFSAQQFPDLHSELNLSSLELGDSALYFCASSDLDRGRGGELFFGEGSRLTVL.

CDR3 sequence (DNA): TGTGCCAGCAGCGTAGGGCCCCCGGACAGATATAATTCACCCCTCCACTTT. Its protein product is CASSVGPPDRYNSPLHF. The chain carries TRBV9 and TRBJ1-6, with D maybe TRBD1 (6 bases). V gave up 0 bases and J gave up 4 bases, with 14 bases separating them. This CDR3 spans 17 amino acids. The germline gives CDR1 SGDLS, CDR2 YYNGEE.

The chain is built from TRBV7-9 and TRBJ1-4; no clear D gene. Germline V gives CDR1 SEHNR, CDR2 FQNEAQ (reference sequence). This CDR3 is built from 15 residues. V gave up 6 bases and J gave up 0 bases, with 11 bases separating them. The DNA of the CDR3 is TGTGCCAGCAGACCTACCGAAACAACTAATGAAAAACTGTTTTTT. This gives the protein CASRPTETTNEKLFF.

This clonotype was recorded a few times. The chain carries TRBV5-5 and TRBJ2-3, with D possibly matching TRBD2 (7 bases). The ends were cut back, 4 bases at V and 4 bases at J, with 13 bases in the middle. CDR1 and CDR2 from the germline V gene are SGHKS and YYEKEE (reference sequence). This CDR3 contains 14 residues. The CDR3 sequence: CASSTRGGPDTQYF. CDR3 DNA: TGTGCCAGCAGCACTAGGGGGGGCCCAGATACGCAGTATTTT. Full variable domain (outside the CDR3, taken from reference TRBV5-5 and TRBJ2-3): DAGVTQSPTHLIKTRGQQVTLRCSPISGHKSVSWYQQVLGQGPQFIFQYYEKEERGRGNFPDRFSARQFPNYSSELNVNALLLGDSALYLCASSTRGGPDTQYFGPGTRLTVL.

The gene calls are TRBV11-2 and TRBJ2-1; D ambiguous. The CDR3 has 14 amino acids. Trimming removed 10 bases at V and 7 bases at J, with 20 bases between. CDR1 and CDR2 from the germline V gene are SGHAT and FQNNGV. CDR3 sequence: CATSPEILGNEQFF. DNA for the CDR3: TGTGCCACCTCGCCCGAGATCTTAGGGAATGAGCAGTTCTTC.

This clonotype has just a few counts. This chain connects TRBV6-1 to TRBJ1-4; the D is unclear. Trimming shortened V by 2 bases and J by 11 bases, and 15 bases separated the two germline ends. The germline gives CDR1 MNHNS, CDR2 SASEGT. The CDR3 length is 14 residues. Here the CDR3 DNA reads TGTGCCAGCAGTGAACAGCGGCTGATGGTGAAACTGTTTTTT. This codes for CASSEQRLMVKLFF.

This clonotype occurred many times. One end of the junction is discordant with germline, which a read error may explain. The rearrangement uses TRBV28 and TRBJ2-7; D gene unclear. This CDR3 comprises 10 residues. Germline CDR1 is MDHEN and CDR2 is SYDVKM. The CDR3 coding sequence is TGTGCCAGCAGTTTATTCAGAGCTCCCTTC. This codes for CASSLFRAPF. Based on the CDR3 plus reference TRBV28 and TRBJ2-7, the full variable domain is DVKVTQSSRYLVKRTGEKVFLECVQDMDHENMFWYRQDPGLGLRLIYFSYDVKMKEKGDIPEGYSVSREKKERFSLILESASTNQTSMYLCASSLFRAPFGPGTRLTVT.

This clonotype has just a few counts. The chain couples TRBV4-3 to TRBJ1-3, with D unresolved. The CDR3 loop spans 13 amino acids. Germline V lookup: CDR1 LGHNA, CDR2 YSLEER. Between the trimmed V and J ends, which lost 0 bases and 1 base, there was a span of 1 base. As DNA, the CDR3 is TGCGCCAGCAGCCAAGAGTCTGGAAACACCATATATTTT. Protein: CASSQESGNTIYF.

This clonotype was recorded many times. The rearrangement joins TRBV9 to TRBJ2-3; D call uncertain. CDR3 length equals 12 residues. Germline V gene sequence: CDR1 SGDLS, CDR2 YYNGEE. Between the trimmed V and J ends, which lost 4 bases and 6 bases, there was a span of 9 bases. CDR3 region: CASSRLLDTQYF. The CDR3, as DNA: TGTGCCAGCAGCCGCCTTTTGGATACGCAGTATTTT.

This clonotype has just a few counts. V usage is TRBV5-5 and J usage is TRBJ2-3, with 9 bases fitting TRBD2. The CDR3 totals 15 residues. V lost 7 bases to trimming and J lost 3 bases; unmatched junction nucleotides: 9. Germline assignment: CDR1 SGHKS and CDR2 YYEKEE (reference sequence). In nucleotides, the CDR3 is TGTGCCAGCTGCGGGGGGGAATTGCTGACAGATACGCAGTATTTT. This codes for CASCGGELLTDTQYF.

This chain links TRBV27 with TRBJ2-2, with D perhaps TRBD2 (5 bases). The CDR3 totals 13 residues. Germline CDR1 reads MNHEY; CDR2 reads SMNVEV (reference sequence). Trimming removed 10 bases at V and 4 bases at J, with 13 bases between. CDR3 amino acids: CATKFRGTGELFF. The CDR3 DNA reads TGTGCCACCAAGTTTCGGGGCACCGGGGAGCTGTTTTTT.

The chain links TRBV5-4 to TRBJ2-7; possibly TRBD1 or TRBD2 for D (5 bases each). Germline V lookup: CDR1 SGHNT, CDR2 YYREEE (reference sequence). The CDR3 length is 15 residues. Trimming shortened V by 3 bases and J by 2 bases, and 15 bases separated the two germline ends. The CDR3 region is CASSWDGTATYEQYF. Here the CDR3 DNA reads TGTGCCAGCAGCTGGGACGGGACGGCGACCTACGAGCAGTACTTC.

This clonotype was seen repeatedly, ten times or more. The chain is built from TRBV20-1 and TRBJ1-1, with a weak D call TRBD1 (5 bases). This CDR3 region has 17 residues. Trimming removed 6 bases at V and 0 bases at J, with 23 bases between. Germline values: CDR1 DFQATT, CDR2 SNEGSKA (reference sequence). The CDR3 region is CSAPKVRQGPMNTEAFF. In DNA, the CDR3 is TGCAGTGCGCCGAAGGTGCGGCAGGGCCCCATGAACACTGAAGCTTTCTTT.

This clonotype was seen a few times. The chain carries TRBV19 and TRBJ2-1; TRBD2 agrees at 11 bases. Germline V gene lookup returns CDR1 LNHDA and CDR2 SQIVND (reference sequence). This CDR3 has 15 residues. The V segment lost 5 bases and the J segment 6 bases; nucleotides outside the gene matches: 6. The CDR3 loop is CASSLAGGPGNEQFF. CDR3 sequence (DNA): TGTGCCAGTAGTTTAGCGGGGGGGCCCGGCAATGAGCAGTTCTTC.

This clonotype was observed at least ten times. V gene TRBV29-1 combines with J gene TRBJ2-5; a weak D match, TRBD2 (6 bases). The length of the CDR3 is 13 residues. Germline V gene lookup returns CDR1 SQVTM and CDR2 ANQGSEA. V lost 3 bases to trimming and J lost 5 bases, with 13 bases between them. The CDR3 nucleotides are TGCAGCGTTGACGGGGGATCCCAGGAGACCCAGTACTTC. Translated: CSVDGGSQETQYF. The full variable domain, rest sourced from reference TRBV29-1 and TRBJ2-5, is SAVISQKPSRDICQRGTSLTIQCQVDSQVTMMFWYRQQPGQSLTLIATANQGSEATYESGFVIDKFPISRPNLTFSTLTVSNMSPEDSSIYLCSVDGGSQETQYFGPGTRLLVL.

Only a few counts were recorded for this clonotype. The V gene is TRBV29-1, the J gene TRBJ1-1; D call uncertain. This CDR3 is 12 amino acids long. Germline assignment: CDR1 SQVTM and CDR2 ANQGSEA. Trimming pared 4 bases from V and 1 base from J, leaving 7 bases between. The CDR3: CSVGTSNTEAFF. CDR3 DNA: TGCAGCGTTGGGACCTCGAACACTGAAGCTTTCTTT.

The rearrangement uses TRBV11-2 and TRBJ2-5, with 7 nucleotides matching TRBD1. CDR3 length: 13 amino acids. The trim removed 5 bases at V and 4 bases at J, leaving 4 bases unmatched. Germline V gives CDR1 SGHAT, CDR2 FQNNGV. DNA for the CDR3: TGTGCCAGCAGCGCCGGACAGGTAGAGACCCAGTACTTC. This sequence encodes CASSAGQVETQYF.

This clonotype has more than one count but fewer than ten. J is TRBJ2-3 and V is TRBV4-2; 8 bases fit TRBD1. The trim removed 3 bases at V and 8 bases at J, leaving 16 bases unmatched. Germline CDR1 LGHNA, CDR2 YNFKEQ. There are 17 residues in the CDR3. The CDR3 reads CASSQGPGQASKGTQYF. The CDR3 coding sequence is TGTGCCAGCAGCCAGGGACCGGGACAGGCTTCGAAGGGTACGCAGTATTTT.

The V gene is TRBV6-1, the J gene TRBJ2-2; TRBD1 or TRBD2 may be the D gene (5 bases each). Germline assignment: CDR1 MNHNS and CDR2 SASEGT. The CDR3 extends over 16 amino acids. Trimming pared 2 bases from V and 3 bases from J, leaving 13 bases between. CDR3 loop: CASSELPGPYTGELFF. In DNA form, the CDR3 reads TGTGCCAGCAGTGAACTCCCGGGACCTTACACCGGGGAGCTGTTTTTT.

This clonotype was recorded a few times. The chain links TRBV18 to TRBJ2-2, with D unresolved. The V gene lost 1 base and the J gene lost 1 base, with 4 bases spanning the gap. The CDR3 loop spans 14 amino acids. Germline V gene lookup returns CDR1 KGHSH and CDR2 LQKENI. Here the CDR3 reads CASSPRRNTGELFF. The CDR3 DNA follows: TGTGCCAGCTCACCACGGCGGAACACCGGGGAGCTGTTTTTT.

The chain carries TRBV7-8 and TRBJ2-6; tentatively, D is TRBD1 or TRBD2 (5 bases each). In germline, CDR1 is SGHVS, CDR2 FQNEAQ. The CDR3 runs to 17 residues. The ends were cut back, 5 bases at V and 2 bases at J, with 16 bases in the middle. The CDR3 here is CASSDTRVSAGANVLTF. CDR3 coding DNA: TGTGCCAGCAGCGATACCAGGGTTAGCGCTGGGGCCAACGTCCTGACTTTC.

This clonotype was recorded many times. In nucleotides, the CDR3 is TGTGCCAGCAGCTCGGACAGTTCCTACGAGCAGTACTTC. This codes for CASSSDSSYEQYF. This chain joins TRBV7-9 and TRBJ2-7, with D possibly being TRBD1 (6 bases). The CDR3 loop spans 13 amino acids. The germline gives CDR1 SEHNR, CDR2 FQNEAQ (reference sequence). Trimming shortened V by 4 bases and J by 1 base, and 8 bases separated the two germline ends.